One and the same sample provided the 7 T cell receptor beta chains below, sequenced in a study of cytomegalovirus exposure and HLA in healthy donors. The primer mix had 60 Vbeta and 13 Jbeta primers. Clones were read by immunoSEQ multiplex PCR, and TCRdb kept only the in-frame ones, dropping some. Counted here are fewer than 70,000 clones, 73% occurring once; the ten biggest clones make up roughly 5.9%. Specimen: PBMCs. These receptors all stem from a man aged 50-59 years in good health and CMV-seronegative.

The chain employs TRBV6-1 and TRBJ2-1; 11 bases match TRBD2. Germline V lookup: CDR1 MNHNS, CDR2 SASEGT. The CDR3 runs to 16 residues. V lost 1 base to trimming and J lost 7 bases; unmatched junction nucleotides: 6. The CDR3 DNA reads as TGTGCCAGCAGTGAAGAAGGGGCTAGCGGGGGGAATGAGCAGTTCTTC. Translated: CASSEEGASGGNEQFF.

This rearrangement joins TRBV19 to TRBJ1-5; D is perhaps TRBD1 (5 bases). V was shortened by 5 bases and J by 2 bases, with 22 bases between the two germline ends. The CDR3 totals 18 residues. CDR1 LNHDA and CDR2 SQIVND come from the germline V gene (reference sequence). As DNA, the CDR3 is TGTGCCAGTAGTTCAAGCCGTAGTGTGGGGACTGGCAATCAGCCCCAGCATTTT. Its protein is CASSSSRSVGTGNQPQHF.

The chain links TRBV7-8 to TRBJ2-5; D remains ambiguous. This CDR3 is built from 14 residues. V lost 2 bases and J lost 1, with 8 bases in between. CDR1 is SGHVS and CDR2 is FQNEAQ in the germline V gene. The CDR3 coding sequence is TGTGCCAGCAGCTTAAACGCGCGCCAAGAGACCCAGTACTTC. Residues: CASSLNARQETQYF.

V usage is TRBV27 and J usage is TRBJ2-5; 7 positions agree with TRBD1. The closer fit of TRBJ2-7 to the DNA end suggests the J call may be wrong. Germline CDR1 reads MNHEY; CDR2 reads SMNVEV (reference sequence). The length of the CDR3 is 13 residues. The CDR3 spells CASSEQGRHEQYF. In nucleotides, the CDR3 is TGTGCCAGCAGTGAACAGGGGAGACACGAGCAGTACTTC.

The rearrangement links TRBV6-1 to TRBJ1-5, with 8 bases identical to TRBD1. CDR1 is MNHNS, CDR2 SASEGT, per germline. V shed 2 bases, J shed 7 bases, and the junction held 19 bases outside the gene matches. CDR3 length equals 19 residues. The CDR3 spells CASSEQRGGPGGRGQPQHF. The CDR3 coding sequence is TGTGCCAGCAGTGAACAGAGGGGTGGGCCAGGGGGCAGGGGGCAGCCCCAGCATTTT.

The genes are TRBV9 and TRBJ2-7; the D gene is possibly TRBD1 (7 bases). The CDR3 sequence is 15 residues long. From germline, CDR1 is SGDLS and CDR2 YYNGEE. Deletions cut 0 bases from V and 4 bases from J, with 14 bases between. The CDR3: CASSVGAGQKYEQYF. As DNA, the CDR3 is TGTGCCAGCAGCGTAGGGGCGGGACAGAAGTACGAGCAGTACTTC. The full variable domain, completed using reference TRBV9 and TRBJ2-7, is DSGVTQTPKHLITATGQRVTLRCSPRSGDLSVYWYQQSLDQGLQFLIQYYNGEERAKGNILERFSAQQFPDLHSELNLSSLELGDSALYFCASSVGAGQKYEQYFGPGTRLTVT.

The V gene is TRBV30, the J gene TRBJ1-2; 9 nucleotides line up with TRBD1. The CDR3 is 11 amino acids. CDR1 GTSNPN and CDR2 SVGIG come from the germline V gene (reference sequence). J was trimmed by 3 bases and V by 8 bases; bases with no gene match: 1. The CDR3 DNA is TGTGCCGGGGACAGGGACTATGGCTACACCTTC. Translation: CAGDRDYGYTF.